The clone carrying this T cell receptor (beta chain) was observed at least ten times. Its antigen is undetermined. A read error may account for a junction end that differs from germline. CDR3 length equals 12 residues. The sample originates from a study of response to subunit inactivated influenza vaccine. TCRdb re-analysed the RT-PCR reads in MiXCR, keeping a single row per CDR3 protein. Among roughly 700,000 distinct CDR3 sequences listed, approximately 15% were seen once. Notes on the study in general: After each seasonal influenza vaccination, few new T cells are recruited, the authors suggested.

The TCR originated in a man in his fifties or sixties who received an inactivated influenza vaccine. Sequences were derived from PBMCs from blood, sampled 14 to 15 days before vaccination. This sequence joins TRBV12-3 or TRBV12-4 and TRBJ1-1, with D perhaps TRBD1 (6 bases). This chain's CDR3 is CASSPRRGPLIF. The CDR3 DNA reads TGTGCCAGCAGTCCTCGCAGGGGACCCTTAATCTTT.